A single T cell receptor beta chain is shown here with its context. Trimming took 5 bases from V and 5 from J; bases not matched to a gene: 5. CDR1 MGHDK and CDR2 SYGVNS come from the germline V gene. This CDR3 has 15 amino acids. This specimen comes from a study of OX40 agonist ivuxolimab in advanced cancers. Only in-frame clones appear in the TCRdb table, and some are missing; sequencing was by immunoSEQ multiplex PCR. The profile shows roughly 100,000 clones, around 85% of them singletons. The sequenced sample was CD4+ or CD8+ T cells sorted from blood, obtained in a trial of the OX40 agonist ivuxolimab. The chain uses TRBV25-1 and TRBJ2-1; 11 bases match TRBD2. The clonotype originates from an adult with an advanced solid tumor such as melanoma, head and neck, liver or kidney cancer. CDR3: CASSHELAGDNEQFF. The CDR3 DNA is TGTGCCAGCAGTCATGAACTAGCGGGAGACAATGAGCAGTTCTTC.